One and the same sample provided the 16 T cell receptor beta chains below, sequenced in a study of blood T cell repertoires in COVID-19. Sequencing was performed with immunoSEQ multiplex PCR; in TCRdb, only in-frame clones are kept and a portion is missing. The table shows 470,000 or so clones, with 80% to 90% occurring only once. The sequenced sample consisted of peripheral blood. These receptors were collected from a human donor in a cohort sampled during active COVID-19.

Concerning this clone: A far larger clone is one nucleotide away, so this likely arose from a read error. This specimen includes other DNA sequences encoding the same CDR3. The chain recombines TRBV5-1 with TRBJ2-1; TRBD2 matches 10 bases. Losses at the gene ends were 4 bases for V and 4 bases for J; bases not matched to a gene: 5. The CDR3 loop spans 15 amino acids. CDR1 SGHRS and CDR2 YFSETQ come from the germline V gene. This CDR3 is CASSLGLAEYNEQFF. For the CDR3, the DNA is TGCGCCAGCAGCCTCGGACTAGCGGAGTACAATGAGCAGTTCTTC.

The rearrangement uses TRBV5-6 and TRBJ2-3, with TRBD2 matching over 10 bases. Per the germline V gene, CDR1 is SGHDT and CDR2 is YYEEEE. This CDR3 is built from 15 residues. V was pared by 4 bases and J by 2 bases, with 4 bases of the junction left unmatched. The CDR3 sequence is CASSPSGRLTDTQYF. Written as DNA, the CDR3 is TGTGCCAGCAGCCCTAGCGGGAGACTCACAGATACGCAGTATTTT. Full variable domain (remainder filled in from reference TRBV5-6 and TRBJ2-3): DAGVTQSPTHLIKTRGQQVTLRCSPKSGHDTVSWYQQALGQGPQFIFQYYEEEERQRGNFPDRFSGHQFPNYSSELNVNALLLGDSALYLCASSPSGRLTDTQYFGPGTRLTVL.

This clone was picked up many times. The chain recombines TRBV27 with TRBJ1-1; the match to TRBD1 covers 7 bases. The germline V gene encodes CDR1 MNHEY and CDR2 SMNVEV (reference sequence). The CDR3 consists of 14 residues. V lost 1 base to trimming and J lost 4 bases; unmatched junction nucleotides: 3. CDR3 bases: TGTGCCAGCAGTTTATGGGCAGGGGGCACTGAAGCTTTCTTT. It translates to CASSLWAGGTEAFF.

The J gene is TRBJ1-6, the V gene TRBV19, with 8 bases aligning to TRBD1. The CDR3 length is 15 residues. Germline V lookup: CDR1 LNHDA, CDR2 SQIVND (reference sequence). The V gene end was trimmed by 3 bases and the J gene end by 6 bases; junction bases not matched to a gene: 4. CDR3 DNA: TGTGCCAGTAGTATGCGGACAGGGACTAATTCACCCCTCCACTTT. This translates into CASSMRTGTNSPLHF.

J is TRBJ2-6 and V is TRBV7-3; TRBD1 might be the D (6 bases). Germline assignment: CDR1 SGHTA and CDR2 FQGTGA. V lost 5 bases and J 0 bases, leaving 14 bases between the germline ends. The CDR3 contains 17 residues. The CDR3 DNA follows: TGTGCCAGCAGCCCGACAGGTTCTAGCTCTGGGGCCAACGTCCTGACTTTC. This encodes CASSPTGSSSGANVLTF.

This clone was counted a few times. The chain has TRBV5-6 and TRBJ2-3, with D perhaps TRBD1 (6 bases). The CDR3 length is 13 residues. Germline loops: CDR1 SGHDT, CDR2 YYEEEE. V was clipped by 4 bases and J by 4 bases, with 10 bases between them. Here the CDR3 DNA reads TGTGCCAGCAGCACCTGGACAGCAGATACGCAGTATTTT. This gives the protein CASSTWTADTQYF.

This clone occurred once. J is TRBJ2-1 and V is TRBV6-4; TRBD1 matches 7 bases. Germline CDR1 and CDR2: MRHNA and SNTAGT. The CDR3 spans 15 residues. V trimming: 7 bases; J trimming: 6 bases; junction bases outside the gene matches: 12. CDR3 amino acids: CASILTGNYSNEQFF. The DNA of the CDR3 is TGTGCCAGCATCTTGACAGGGAACTATTCCAATGAGCAGTTCTTC.

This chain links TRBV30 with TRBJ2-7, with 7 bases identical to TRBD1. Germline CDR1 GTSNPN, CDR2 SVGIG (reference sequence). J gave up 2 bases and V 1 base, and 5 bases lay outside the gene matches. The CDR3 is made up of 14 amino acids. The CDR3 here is CAWSAGTDAYEQYF. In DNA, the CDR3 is TGTGCCTGGAGTGCCGGGACAGATGCCTACGAGCAGTACTTC. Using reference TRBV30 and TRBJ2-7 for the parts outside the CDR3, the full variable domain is SQTIHQWPATLVQPVGSPLSLECTVEGTSNPNLYWYRQAAGRGLQLLFYSVGIGQISSEVPQNLSASRPQDRQFILSSKKLLLSDSGFYLCAWSAGTDAYEQYFGPGTRLTVT.

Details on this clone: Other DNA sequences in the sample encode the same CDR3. DNA for the CDR3: TGTGCCAGCAGCCTCGGGGGACAGGGGTATGGCTACACCTTC. Protein sequence: CASSLGGQGYGYTF. This chain uses TRBV7-9 with TRBJ1-2, with TRBD1 matching over 10 bases. The length of the CDR3 is 14 residues. The trim removed 5 bases at V and 5 bases at J, leaving 5 bases unmatched. Germline V gives CDR1 SEHNR, CDR2 FQNEAQ (reference sequence).

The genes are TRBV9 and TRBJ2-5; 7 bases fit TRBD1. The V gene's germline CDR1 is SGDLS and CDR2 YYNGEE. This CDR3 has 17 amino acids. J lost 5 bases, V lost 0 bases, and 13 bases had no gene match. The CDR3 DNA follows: TGTGCCAGCAGCGTAGCCCCACAGGGGAGCGTTTTGGAGACCCAGTACTTC. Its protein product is CASSVAPQGSVLETQYF. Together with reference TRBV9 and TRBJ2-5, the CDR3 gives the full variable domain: DSGVTQTPKHLITATGQRVTLRCSPRSGDLSVYWYQQSLDQGLQFLIQYYNGEERAKGNILERFSAQQFPDLHSELNLSSLELGDSALYFCASSVAPQGSVLETQYFGPGTRLLVL.

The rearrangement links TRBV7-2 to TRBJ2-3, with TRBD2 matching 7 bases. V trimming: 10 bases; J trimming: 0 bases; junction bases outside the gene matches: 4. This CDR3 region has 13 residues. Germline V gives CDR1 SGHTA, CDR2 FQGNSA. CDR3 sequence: CATSLASTDTQYF. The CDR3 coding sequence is TGTGCCACTTCACTAGCGAGCACAGATACGCAGTATTTT.

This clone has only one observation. The CDR3 region is CASSLIPTGAGYNEQFF. The CDR3, as DNA: TGTGCCAGCAGTCTTATACCGACAGGGGCAGGCTACAATGAGCAGTTCTTC. The chain links TRBV27 to TRBJ2-1; 8 nucleotides line up with TRBD1. Germline V gene lookup returns CDR1 MNHEY and CDR2 SMNVEV (reference sequence). The CDR3 loop spans 17 amino acids. Losses at the gene ends were 5 bases for V and 3 bases for J; bases not matched to a gene: 12.

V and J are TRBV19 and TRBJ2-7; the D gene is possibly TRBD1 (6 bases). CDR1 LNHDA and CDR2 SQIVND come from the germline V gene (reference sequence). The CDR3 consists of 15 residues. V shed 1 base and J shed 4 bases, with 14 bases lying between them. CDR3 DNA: TGTGCCAGTAGTATAGGGGACACAAAGATTTACGAGCAGTACTTC. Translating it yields CASSIGDTKIYEQYF.

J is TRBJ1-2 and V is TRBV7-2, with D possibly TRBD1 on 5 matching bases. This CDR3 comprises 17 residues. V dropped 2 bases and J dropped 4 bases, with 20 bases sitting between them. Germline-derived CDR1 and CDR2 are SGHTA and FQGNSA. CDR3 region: CASSLQTVRVGLYGYTF. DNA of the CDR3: TGTGCCAGCAGCTTACAGACAGTACGAGTCGGTCTCTATGGCTACACCTTC.

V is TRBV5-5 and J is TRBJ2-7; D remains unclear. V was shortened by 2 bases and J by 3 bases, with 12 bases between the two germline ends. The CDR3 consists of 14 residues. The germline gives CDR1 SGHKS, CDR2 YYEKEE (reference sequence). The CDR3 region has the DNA TGTGCCAGCAGCTTAAGCGTCCAAATCTACGAGCAGTACTTC. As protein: CASSLSVQIYEQYF.

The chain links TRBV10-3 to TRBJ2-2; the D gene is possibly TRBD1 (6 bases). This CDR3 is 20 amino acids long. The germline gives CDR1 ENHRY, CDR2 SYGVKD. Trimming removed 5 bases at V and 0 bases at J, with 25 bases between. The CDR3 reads CAISQTPALTGSANTGELFF. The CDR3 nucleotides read TGTGCCATCAGTCAGACGCCAGCTCTTACAGGGAGTGCGAACACCGGGGAGCTGTTTTTT.